The entry that follows covers one T cell receptor (beta chain) sequence. This specimen comes from a study of blood T cell repertoires in COVID-19. The CDR3 is 16 amino acids. The germline V gene has CDR1 SGHVS and CDR2 FNYEAQ. With V trimmed by 5 bases and J by 2 bases, 6 bases remained unmatched. Source study methods: For nucleated cells, counts were estimated from reference gene primer amplification. TCRdb keeps only in-frame clones here, not all; method: immunoSEQ multiplex PCR. V and J calls and clone size are those listed in that table; D and trimming were worked out from the DNA. The sample has about 240,000 clones, about 80% seen once.

The sample taken for sequencing was PBMCs or T cells enriched from blood (not recorded which). This TCR was recovered from a woman aged 40 to 49 who had been exposed to COVID-19. This chain joins TRBV7-6 and TRBJ2-7, with 13 positions matching TRBD2. The CDR3 loop reads CASSVRLAGGTYEQYF. CDR3 in DNA: TGTGCCAGCAGCGTCAGACTAGCGGGGGGCACCTACGAGCAGTACTTC.